These 29 T cell receptor beta chains were all obtained from the same sample, sequenced in a study of blood T cell repertoires in COVID-19. Sequencing used immunoSEQ multiplex PCR; TCRdb keeps in-frame clones, though not all of them. Here the sample spans roughly 160,000 clones, 65% to 90% being singletons. Input material: peripheral blood. These receptors all come from a man in his 60s with acute or convalescent COVID-19.

This chain links TRBV10-1 with TRBJ2-1; 9 bases map to TRBD2. The CDR3 contains 16 residues. Losses at the gene ends were 3 bases for V and 2 bases for J; bases not matched to a gene: 5. The germline CDR1 and CDR2 sequences are WNHNN and SYGVQD (reference sequence). The CDR3: CASSDLTSGAYNEQFF. The CDR3 DNA reads as TGCGCCAGCAGTGATCTGACTAGCGGAGCCTACAATGAGCAGTTCTTC.

The rearrangement links TRBV5-1 to TRBJ2-7; TRBD2 aligns across 8 bases. CDR1 SGHRS and CDR2 YFSETQ come from the germline V gene. The CDR3 extends over 15 amino acids. The trim removed 5 bases at V and 2 bases at J, leaving 9 bases unmatched. CDR3 nucleotide sequence: TGCGCCAGCAGTCCCCCGGGACTAGGGACCTACGAGCAGTACTTC. As protein: CASSPPGLGTYEQYF.

V and J are TRBV5-1 and TRBJ1-2; maybe TRBD1 (5 bases). CDR1 is SGHRS and CDR2 is YFSETQ in the germline V gene. Trimming removed 4 bases at V and 4 bases at J, with 14 bases between. The length of the CDR3 is 14 residues. CDR3 DNA: TGCGCCAGCAGCCCATGGGAGGGGTCCTATGGCTACACCTTC. This translates into CASSPWEGSYGYTF.

This clone was counted between two and nine times. The chain is built from TRBV7-8 and TRBJ2-7, with 7 bases fitting TRBD2. The germline gives CDR1 SGHVS, CDR2 FQNEAQ. The CDR3 totals 16 residues. V lost 5 bases, J lost 6 bases, and 16 bases stayed unmatched. CDR3 region: CASSLRRDYELIEQYF. The CDR3 nucleotides read TGTGCCAGCAGCCTCCGCCGGGACTACGAACTTATCGAGCAGTACTTC. Using reference TRBV7-8 and TRBJ2-7 for the parts outside the CDR3, the full variable domain is GAGVSQSPRYKVAKRGQDVALRCDPISGHVSLFWYQQALGQGPEFLTYFQNEAQLDKSGLPSDRFFAERPEGSVSTLKIQRTQQEDSAVYLCASSLRRDYELIEQYFGPGTRLTVT.

Here the CDR3 reads CASSPTTGSGNTIYF. CDR3 in DNA: TGTGCCAGCAGCCCGACAACGGGATCCGGAAACACCATATATTTT. This chain connects TRBV3-1 (or the pseudogene TRBV3-2) to TRBJ1-3; D ambiguous. The V and J ends lost 4 bases and 4 bases respectively, with 14 bases between them. CDR3 length: 15 residues. Germline assignment: CDR1 LGHDT and CDR2 YNNKEL (reference sequence).

The rearrangement uses TRBV28 and TRBJ1-3, with TRBD1 as a possible D gene (5 bases). The CDR3 has 12 residues. Trimming stripped 8 bases from V and 2 bases from J, with 7 bases between. Germline-derived CDR1 and CDR2 are MDHEN and SYDVKM. The CDR3 region has the DNA TGTGCCAGCGGGGGGGCTGGAAACACCATATATTTT. This translates into CASGGAGNTIYF.

This chain uses TRBV3-1 (or the pseudogene TRBV3-2) with TRBJ1-2; possibly TRBD1 for D (5 bases). The CDR3 covers 14 residues. Trimming removed 2 bases at V and 6 bases at J, with 13 bases between. Germline V gene lookup returns CDR1 LGHDT and CDR2 YNNKEL (reference sequence). The CDR3 region is CASSQRRGTNGYTF. DNA of the CDR3: TGTGCCAGCAGCCAAAGAAGGGGTACGAATGGCTACACCTTC.

This clone has only one observation. The DNA for the CDR3 is TGTGCCAGCAGCTCGGGGTTCGGGGTTGGGGTCCGGACCGAGCAGTACTTC. This codes for CASSSGFGVGVRTEQYF. The chain combines TRBV5-4 with TRBJ2-7; maybe TRBD2 (5 bases). Germline V CDR1 and CDR2: SGHNT, YYREEE (reference sequence). The CDR3 runs to 17 residues. Trimming left V 3 bases short and J 6 bases short, with 25 bases between.

This clone was seen ten or more times. This rearrangement joins TRBV21-1 to TRBJ1-6; the D call in the table, TRBD1, was not verified against the DNA. TRBV21-1 is a recognized pseudogene. The CDR3 covers 16 residues. CDR3 DNA sequence: TGTGCCAGCAGCAAAGAAGGCAGGGCGTCTGGCTCACCCCTCCACTTT. It is translated as CASSKEGRASGSPLHF.

The V and J genes are TRBV14 and TRBJ2-5; D not resolved. V was trimmed by 3 bases and J by 0 bases, leaving 14 bases between them. Germline V gene lookup returns CDR1 SGHDN and CDR2 FVKESK. The CDR3 consists of 16 residues. In DNA, the CDR3 is TGTGCCAGCAGCCACCCCTGCGGTTCACACCAAGAGACCCAGTACTTC. Translated, it gives CASSHPCGSHQETQYF.

V usage is TRBV30 and J usage is TRBJ1-3; D perhaps matches TRBD1 (5 bases). CDR3 length: 12 residues. V was trimmed by 3 bases and J by 8 bases, leaving 11 bases between them. Looked up from germline, CDR1 is GTSNPN and CDR2 is SVGIG (reference sequence). The CDR3 region has the DNA TGTGCCTGGAGCGGGAGGGACCACACCATATATTTT. It is translated as CAWSGRDHTIYF.

The CDR3 protein is CASSLGPGHSGNTIYF. The CDR3 DNA is TGTGCCAGCAGTTTAGGTCCAGGGCACTCTGGAAACACCATATATTTT. The V and J genes are TRBV28 and TRBJ1-3, with D possibly TRBD1 on 5 matching bases. V lost 2 bases, J lost 0 bases, and 11 bases lay in between. The CDR3 has 16 amino acids. The germline V gene has CDR1 MDHEN and CDR2 SYDVKM. Drawing the rest from reference TRBV28 and TRBJ1-3, the complete variable domain is DVKVTQSSRYLVKRTGEKVFLECVQDMDHENMFWYRQDPGLGLRLIYFSYDVKMKEKGDIPEGYSVSREKKERFSLILESASTNQTSMYLCASSLGPGHSGNTIYFGEGSWLTVV.

This chain joins TRBV5-1 and TRBJ1-2, with D unclear. The CDR3 consists of 14 residues. Germline V lookup: CDR1 SGHRS, CDR2 YFSETQ. Trimming took 0 bases from V and 8 from J, leaving 14 bases between them. The CDR3 DNA reads TGCGCCAGCAGCTTGGCCGGGAGCAGTCGGGGCTACACCTTC. Protein sequence: CASSLAGSSRGYTF.

This clone was counted between two and nine times. V usage is TRBV5-1 and J usage is TRBJ1-2, with 7 bases that match TRBD1. CDR1 SGHRS and CDR2 YFSETQ come from the germline V gene. The CDR3 is made up of 13 amino acids. Losses at the gene ends were 4 bases for V and 8 bases for J; bases not matched to a gene: 8. The CDR3 here is CASSPTGTGGYTF. In DNA, the CDR3 is TGCGCCAGCAGCCCGACAGGGACTGGCGGCTACACCTTC. Complete variable domain (other parts from reference TRBV5-1 and TRBJ1-2): KAGVTQTPRYLIKTRGQQVTLSCSPISGHRSVSWYQQTPGQGLQFLFEYFSETQRNKGNFPGRFSGRQFSNSRSEMNVSTLELGDSALYLCASSPTGTGGYTFGSGTRLTVV.

The gene calls are TRBV5-1 and TRBJ2-1, with D maybe TRBD2 (6 bases). Germline values: CDR1 SGHRS, CDR2 YFSETQ. CDR3 length equals 15 residues. The V and J ends lost 5 bases and 0 bases respectively, with 12 bases between them. The CDR3 sequence is CASSLTSPSYNEQFF. CDR3 sequence (DNA): TGCGCCAGCAGTTTAACTAGCCCCTCCTACAATGAGCAGTTCTTC.

V is TRBV24-1 and J is TRBJ1-2; D not certain. Germline V gene sequence: CDR1 KGHDR, CDR2 SFDVKD. The ends were cut back, 2 bases at V and 4 bases at J, with 10 bases in the middle. The CDR3 sequence is 14 residues long. The CDR3 nucleotides are TGTGCCACCAGTGATTCGGGGAGATCCTATGGCTACACCTTC. This sequence encodes CATSDSGRSYGYTF.

The chain employs TRBV19 and TRBJ1-2, with 10 bases matching TRBD1. V shed 5 bases and J 7 bases; nucleotides not matched to a gene: 4. Germline CDR1 reads LNHDA; CDR2 reads SQIVND (reference sequence). There are 13 residues in the CDR3. The CDR3 DNA sequence: TGTGCCAGTAGTCAAGACAGGGGGCTTGGCTACACCTTC. Its translation is CASSQDRGLGYTF.

This clone was picked up a small number of times. The genes are TRBV5-1 and TRBJ2-2; perhaps TRBD2 as D (6 bases). The CDR3 extends over 17 amino acids. V was pared by 0 bases and J by 1 base, with 13 bases between. Germline lookup yields CDR1 SGHRS and CDR2 YFSETQ. The CDR3 protein is CASSLALLAENTGELFF. The DNA for the CDR3 is TGCGCCAGCAGCTTGGCTTTACTAGCAGAGAACACCGGGGAGCTGTTTTTT.

The V gene is TRBV5-3, the J gene TRBJ1-1, with 8 bases matching TRBD1. TRBV5-3 is an ORF, and what it does is uncertain. This CDR3 comprises 13 residues. J lost 11 bases, V lost 4 bases, and 10 bases had no gene match. The CDR3, as DNA: TGTGCCAGAAGCGTGGACAGGGAGGGGTGGGCTTTCTTT. It specifies CARSVDREGWAFF.

The rearrangement joins TRBV5-1 to TRBJ1-6, with D uncertain. Trimming shortened V by 0 bases and J by 4 bases, and 14 bases separated the two germline ends. This CDR3 has 17 amino acids. Germline values: CDR1 SGHRS, CDR2 YFSETQ. The CDR3 sequence is CASSLAGRQRYNSPLHF. The CDR3 coding sequence is TGCGCCAGCAGCTTGGCGGGGAGGCAGAGATATAATTCACCCCTCCACTTT.

The V call is TRBV7-3, the J call TRBJ2-2; weak D call: TRBD1 (6 bases). The ends were cut back, 4 bases at V and 3 bases at J, with 15 bases in the middle. The CDR3 totals 16 residues. Germline loops: CDR1 SGHTA, CDR2 FQGTGA. DNA of the CDR3: TGTGCCAGCAGCTCTTACAGGGCCCGGGACACCGGGGAGCTGTTTTTT. Its protein is CASSSYRARDTGELFF.

The rearrangement links TRBV2 to TRBJ2-7, with a weak D call TRBD2 (5 bases). Looked up from germline, CDR1 is SNHLY and CDR2 is FYNNEI. V was clipped by 8 bases and J by 6 bases, with 17 bases between them. The CDR3 has 13 residues. The CDR3: CASSAGPRVEQYF. The CDR3 nucleotides are TGTGCCAGCTCGGCGGGTCCGAGGGTCGAGCAGTACTTC.

In DNA, the CDR3 is TGTGCCAGCAACCATGGGGGGGCCACGGTCACTGAAGCTTTCTTT. This encodes CASNHGGATVTEAFF. V is TRBV28 and J is TRBJ1-1; D is possibly TRBD1 (6 bases). Trimming pared 7 bases from V and 4 bases from J, leaving 19 bases between. CDR3 length: 15 amino acids. Germline CDR1 and CDR2: MDHEN and SYDVKM. Complete variable domain (other parts from reference TRBV28 and TRBJ1-1): DVKVTQSSRYLVKRTGEKVFLECVQDMDHENMFWYRQDPGLGLRLIYFSYDVKMKEKGDIPEGYSVSREKKERFSLILESASTNQTSMYLCASNHGGATVTEAFFGQGTRLTVV.

This clone was counted a single time. The V gene is TRBV2, the J gene TRBJ2-5; 12 bases are shared with TRBD2. CDR1 and CDR2 from the germline V gene are SNHLY and FYNNEI. This CDR3 is built from 14 residues. V trimming: 7 bases; J trimming: 7 bases; junction bases outside the gene matches: 7. CDR3 nucleotide sequence: TGTGCCAGCAATCTAGCGGGAGGGATCGGGACCCAGTACTTC. It specifies CASNLAGGIGTQYF.

The genes are TRBV18 and TRBJ2-5; 9 bases are a match to TRBD2. This CDR3 region has 14 residues. In germline, CDR1 is KGHSH, CDR2 LQKENI. Losses at the gene ends were 3 bases for V and 2 bases for J; bases not matched to a gene: 1. DNA for the CDR3: TGTGCCAGCTCACCGGGACTAGCACAAGAGACCCAGTACTTC. Protein: CASSPGLAQETQYF.

The gene calls are TRBV29-1 and TRBJ2-3, with TRBD2 matching over 8 bases. The germline CDR1 and CDR2 sequences are SQVTM and ANQGSEA. This CDR3 is built from 12 residues. With V trimmed by 7 bases and J by 1 base, 1 base remained unmatched. The CDR3 sequence is CSATSGTDTQYF. The CDR3 DNA reads as TGCAGCGCGACTAGCGGCACAGATACGCAGTATTTT.

CDR3 sequence: CASRGQGMDTGELFF. The CDR3 region has the DNA TGCGCCAGCAGGGGACAGGGAATGGACACCGGGGAGCTGTTTTTT. The J gene is TRBJ2-2, the V gene TRBV5-1, with TRBD1 identical over 9 bases. The CDR3 contains 15 residues. V lost 5 bases and J lost 3; bases outside the gene matches: 5. Germline CDR1 and CDR2: SGHRS and YFSETQ.

The CDR3 protein is CSASVGPSDEQFF. CDR3 in DNA: TGCAGTGCTAGTGTGGGGCCCTCAGATGAGCAGTTCTTC. The chain uses TRBV20-1 and TRBJ2-1; D perhaps matches TRBD1 (5 bases). This CDR3 region has 13 residues. Trimming took 3 bases from V and 8 from J, leaving 14 bases between them. Germline values: CDR1 DFQATT, CDR2 SNEGSKA (reference sequence).

This clone was found once. V gene TRBV3-1 (or the pseudogene TRBV3-2) combines with J gene TRBJ2-5; 14 bases match TRBD2. Germline lookup yields CDR1 LGHDT and CDR2 YNNKEL (reference sequence). This CDR3 has 16 residues. V trimming: 6 bases; J trimming: 4 bases; junction bases outside the gene matches: 7. The CDR3 region has the DNA TGTGCCAGCAGTGATACCGGGACTAGCGGGAGAGAGACCCAGTACTTC. Amino acids: CASSDTGTSGRETQYF.